These T cell receptor beta chains were read from a single sample in a study of beta chain features in type 1 diabetes. Only in-frame clones appear in the TCRdb table, and some are missing; sequencing was by immunoSEQ multiplex PCR. The data show around 150,000 clones, over 7.5% seen once. The sequencing sample was made of central memory CD4+ T cells from blood. The receptors were sampled from a young man in good health. The CDR3 runs from the conserved cysteine through the conserved F or W. A D gene is named only where the DNA matches it firmly. The listing skips clone size in some rows; elsewhere it reads once, few, many or a size class.

NA NA TRBJ1-2 TRBV2 CASAAGTNYGYTF TGTGCCAGCGCCGCCGGGACAAACTATGGCTACACCTTC
TRBD1 few TRBJ2-3 TRBV5-4 CASSLVGQGTDTQYF TGTGCCAGCAGCTTAGTGGGACAGGGCACAGATACGCAGTATTTT
NA NA TRBJ2-7 TRBV6-5 CASSYSGDNRQYF TGTGCCAGCAGTTACTCGGGGGACAATCGGCAGTACTTC
NA few TRBJ2-2 TRBV11-1 CASSLNTGELFF TGTGCCAGCAGCCTGAACACCGGGGAGCTGTTTTTT
NA NA TRBJ1-3 TRBV6-5 CASSYSGPGNTIYF TGTGCCAGCAGTTATTCAGGGCCAGGAAACACCATATATTTT
TRBD2 few TRBJ2-5 TRBV7-2 CASSVHGTREKQYF TGTGCCAGCAGCGTGCACGGGACTAGAGAAAAGCAGTACTTC
TRBD2 few TRBJ2-1 TRBV9 CASSRILASGDNEQFF TGTGCCAGCAGCCGAATCCTGGCTAGCGGGGACAATGAGCAGTTCTTC
TRBD2 few TRBJ2-3 TRBV28 CASSLPSSGGADTQYF TGTGCCAGCAGTTTACCCTCTAGCGGGGGGGCAGATACGCAGTATTTT
TRBD1 few TRBJ2-3 TRBV2 CASSPGQGHTDTQYF TGTGCCAGCAGCCCGGGACAGGGGCACACAGATACGCAGTATTTT
NA NA TRBJ1-1 TRBV6-5 CASSYSRGGLAFF TGTGCCAGCAGTTACTCCCGGGGGGGTCTAGCTTTCTTT
TRBD2 few TRBJ2-5 TRBV5-5 CASILRTGGQETQYF TGTGCCAGCATCCTTCGGACCGGGGGGCAAGAGACCCAGTACTTC
NA few TRBJ1-1 TRBV7-2 CASSLAFLSGDTEAFF TGTGCCAGCAGCTTAGCTTTTTTGTCAGGGGACACTGAAGCTTTCTTT
NA few TRBJ2-1 TRBV28 CASSYRGQRPFNEQFF TGTGCCAGCAGTTATAGGGGTCAGCGCCCGTTCAATGAGCAGTTCTTC
TRBD1 few TRBJ2-7 TRBV28 CASNPDRGPPWEQYF TGTGCCAGCAACCCAGACAGGGGCCCACCTTGGGAGCAGTACTTC
TRBD1 NA TRBJ1-1 TRBV6-6 CASSYPRTGGLTEAFF TGTGCCAGCAGTTACCCGCGTACAGGGGGCTTGACTGAAGCTTTCTTT
TRBD2 many TRBJ2-3 TRBV29-1 CSVDAGVADTQYF TGCAGCGTTGACGCGGGAGTGGCAGATACGCAGTATTTT
NA NA TRBJ1-5 TRBV29-1 CSVVVSAGNQPQHF TGCAGCGTGGTGGTCTCCGCGGGTAACCAGCCCCAGCATTTT
TRBD1 NA TRBJ2-4 TRBV7-8 CASSSPQRTGALAKNIQYF TGTGCCAGCAGCTCACCTCAGAGGACAGGGGCTCTGGCCAAAAACATTCAGTACTTC
NA NA TRBJ1-3 TRBV7-9 CASSSGRSGNTIYF TGTGCCAGCAGTTCTGGGAGGTCCGGAAACACCATATATTTT
NA few TRBJ2-6 TRBV27 CASSLTSSGANVLTF TGTGCCAGCAGTTTAACCAGCTCTGGGGCCAACGTCCTGACTTTC
NA NA TRBJ2-7 TRBV6-1 CASSLSKSYEQYF TGTGCCAGCAGCCTCAGTAAATCCTACGAGCAGTACTTC
TRBD2 NA TRBJ2-1 TRBV7-9 CASRASGRSYNEQFF TGTGCCAGCAGAGCTAGCGGGAGGAGCTACAATGAGCAGTTCTTC
TRBD1 few TRBJ1-5 TRBV6-1 CASSWDRGNQPQHF TGTGCCAGCAGTTGGGACAGGGGAAATCAGCCCCAGCATTTT
TRBD2 few TRBJ2-5 TRBV7-3 CASSPRGGETQYF TGTGCCAGCAGCCCCCGGGGGGGAGAGACCCAGTACTTC
TRBD1 few TRBJ2-7 TRBV28 CASIGGFRQGADEQYF TGTGCCAGCATTGGCGGGTTTCGGCAGGGGGCTGACGAGCAGTACTTC
NA NA TRBJ2-5 TRBV6-6 CASSYGHSQETQYF TGTGCCAGCAGTTACGGCCATTCCCAAGAGACCCAGTACTTC
NA NA TRBJ1-5 TRBV7-2 CASSLGPGGNQPQHF TGTGCCAGCAGCTTAGGTCCAGGGGGCAATCAGCCCCAGCATTTT
NA NA TRBJ2-1 TRBV7-2 CASSLENSPGEQFF TGTGCCAGCAGCTTAGAAAACTCACCAGGTGAGCAGTTCTTC
NA few TRBJ1-4 TRBV6-1 CASTIGDIGEKLFF TGTGCCAGCACCATAGGGGACATTGGGGAAAAACTGTTTTTT
TRBD1 NA TRBJ1-5 TRBV7-2 CASSPETGSHQPQHF TGTGCCAGCAGCCCGGAGACAGGGTCCCATCAGCCCCAGCATTTT
TRBD1 few TRBJ2-4 TRBV27 CASSRWTGVAKNIQYF TGTGCCAGCAGTCGATGGACAGGGGTAGCCAAAAACATTCAGTACTTC
NA few TRBJ2-1 TRBV7-9 CASSFSRTQRYNEQFF TGTGCCAGCAGCTTTAGCCGCACCCAGCGGTACAATGAGCAGTTCTTC
NA few TRBJ2-3 TRBV4-2 CASKVIGGRVDTQYF TGTGCCAGCAAGGTCATCGGGGGGCGAGTAGATACGCAGTATTTT
TRBD2 many TRBJ2-3 TRBV6-6 CASSGREGDTQYF TGTGCCAGCTCGGGGCGGGAGGGAGATACGCAGTATTTT
NA NA TRBJ1-6 TRBV30 CAWSVGQTNSPLHF TGTGCCTGGAGTGTGGGACAAACAAATTCACCCCTCCACTTT
NA few TRBJ2-7 TRBV7-9 CASSSQGIKKGSYEQYF TGTGCCAGCAGCTCTCAGGGAATTAAAAAGGGGTCCTACGAGCAGTACTTC
TRBD2 few TRBJ2-2 TRBV5-4 CASSPRLAGGTGELFF TGTGCCAGCAGCCCCCGACTAGCGGGAGGGACCGGGGAGCTGTTTTTT
NA NA TRBJ1-6 TRBV30 CAWMSRSSPNSPLHF TGTGCCTGGATGTCGCGGTCTTCTCCTAATTCACCCCTCCACTTT
TRBD1 few TRBJ1-1 TRBV7-9 CASSLGGQSEAFF TGTGCCAGCAGCTTAGGGGGACAGTCTGAAGCTTTCTTT
TRBD1 many TRBJ1-2 TRBV29-1 CSVGVDRVSGYTF TGCAGCGTGGGGGTCGACAGGGTCAGTGGCTACACCTTC
TRBD1 NA TRBJ2-3 TRBV28 CASSLEGQSTDTQYF TGTGCCAGCAGTTTAGAGGGACAGAGCACAGATACGCAGTATTTT
NA many TRBJ2-7 TRBV19 CASSIGNSAYEQYF TGTGCCAGTAGTATCGGGAACAGCGCCTACGAGCAGTACTTC
NA NA TRBJ2-2 TRBV2 CASRRAVTGELFF TGTGCCAGCAGGAGAGCGGTCACCGGGGAGCTGTTTTTT
NA NA TRBJ1-1 TRBV7-3 CASSQNGQGLTEAFF TGTGCCAGCAGCCAAAACGGGCAGGGCCTCACTGAAGCTTTCTTT
TRBD2 few TRBJ2-1 TRBV19 CASSAGTSAVIYNEQFF TGTGCCAGTAGTGCCGGGACTAGCGCGGTGATATACAATGAGCAGTTCTTC
TRBD2 few TRBJ2-5 TRBV11-1 CASSSPLGLVRETQYF TGTGCCAGCAGTTCCCCGCTGGGACTAGTTCGGGAGACCCAGTACTTC
NA few TRBJ2-6 TRBV2 CASRSRNSGANVLTF TGTGCCAGCAGAAGCCGAAACTCTGGGGCCAACGTCCTGACTTTC
TRBD2 many TRBJ2-1 TRBV9 CASSPRGSGGFYNEQFF TGTGCCAGCAGCCCCCGGGGGAGCGGGGGATTCTACAATGAGCAGTTCTTC
TRBD1 NA TRBJ1-2 TRBV4-3 CASSHAGTGFYGYTF TGCGCCAGCAGCCATGCAGGGACAGGGTTCTATGGCTACACCTTC
TRBD1 few TRBJ2-7 TRBV18 CASSPPGQEFYEQYF TGTGCCAGCTCACCCCCGGGACAGGAATTCTACGAGCAGTACTTC
NA few TRBJ2-5 TRBV7-2 CASSLQHRQETQYF TGTGCCAGCAGCTTACAACACCGCCAAGAGACCCAGTACTTC
NA NA TRBJ2-3 TRBV12-2 CASRLVPRGVPDTQYF TGTGCAAGTCGCTTAGTTCCCAGGGGAGTTCCAGATACGCAGTATTTT
NA NA TRBJ2-1 TRBV7-8 CASRRAVNEQFF TGTGCCAGCAGGCGGGCGGTAAATGAGCAGTTCTTC
TRBD1 few TRBJ2-2 TRBV30 CAWGQASRYTGELFF TGTGCCTGGGGACAGGCCTCGAGGTACACCGGGGAGCTGTTTTTT
NA few TRBJ1-5 TRBV2 CASSEFGTGGDNQPQHF TGTGCCAGCAGTGAATTTGGAACTGGAGGCGACAATCAGCCCCAGCATTTT
NA NA TRBJ2-5 TRBV2 CASSRGAQRLRETQYF TGTGCCAGCAGTAGAGGAGCTCAAAGACTTAGAGAGACCCAGTACTTC
NA many TRBJ1-6 TRBV25-1 CASSELGQISPLHF TGTGCCAGCAGTGAACTCGGACAGATCTCACCCCTCCACTTT
NA NA TRBJ2-3 TRBV6-6 CASSATGLHTDTQYF TGTGCCAGCAGTGCGACGGGACTCCACACAGATACGCAGTATTTT
NA NA TRBJ2-5 TRBV5-4 CASSLTAAQETQYF TGTGCCAGCAGCTTGACGGCGGCCCAAGAGACCCAGTACTTC
NA NA TRBJ1-2 TRBV25-1 CASSEDRTGLDGYTF TGTGCCAGCAGTGAAGACCGAACAGGGCTCGATGGCTACACCTTC